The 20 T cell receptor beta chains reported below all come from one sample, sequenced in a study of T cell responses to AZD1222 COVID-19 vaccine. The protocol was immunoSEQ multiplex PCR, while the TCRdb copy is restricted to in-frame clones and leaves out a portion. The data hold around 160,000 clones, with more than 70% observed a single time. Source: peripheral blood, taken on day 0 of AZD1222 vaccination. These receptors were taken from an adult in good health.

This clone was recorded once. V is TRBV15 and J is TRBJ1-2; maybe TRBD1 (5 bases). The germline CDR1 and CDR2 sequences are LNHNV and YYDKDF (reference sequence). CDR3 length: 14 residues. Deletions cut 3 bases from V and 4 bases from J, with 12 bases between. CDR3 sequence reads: CATSREAGTYGYTF. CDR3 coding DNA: TGTGCCACCAGCAGGGAGGCCGGGACCTATGGCTACACCTTC.

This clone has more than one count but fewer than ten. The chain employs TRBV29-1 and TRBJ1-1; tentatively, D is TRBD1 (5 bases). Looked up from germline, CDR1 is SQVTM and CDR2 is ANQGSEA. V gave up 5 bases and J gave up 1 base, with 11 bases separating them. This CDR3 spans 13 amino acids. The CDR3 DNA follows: TGCAGCGTTCGCAGGGCCGGGAACACTGAAGCTTTCTTT. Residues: CSVRRAGNTEAFF.

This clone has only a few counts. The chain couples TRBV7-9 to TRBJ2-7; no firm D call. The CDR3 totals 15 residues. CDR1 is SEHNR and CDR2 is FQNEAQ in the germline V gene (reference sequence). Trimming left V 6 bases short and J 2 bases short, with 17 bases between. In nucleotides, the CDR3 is TGTGCCAGCAGTCCCGACGGTCTCTTCCCCTACGAGCAGTACTTC. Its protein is CASSPDGLFPYEQYF.

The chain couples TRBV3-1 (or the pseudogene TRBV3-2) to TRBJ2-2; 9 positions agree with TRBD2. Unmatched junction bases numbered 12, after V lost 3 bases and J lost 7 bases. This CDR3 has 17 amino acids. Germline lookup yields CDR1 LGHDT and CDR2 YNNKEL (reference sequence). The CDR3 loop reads CASSQNRLAGRVGELFF. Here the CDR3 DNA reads TGTGCCAGCAGCCAGAATCGCCTAGCGGGGAGGGTCGGGGAGCTGTTTTTT.

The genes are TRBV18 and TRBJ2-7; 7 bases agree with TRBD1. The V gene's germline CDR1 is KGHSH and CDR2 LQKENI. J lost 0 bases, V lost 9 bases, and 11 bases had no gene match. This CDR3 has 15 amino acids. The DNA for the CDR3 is TGTGCCAGTTACCCTGGGACAGCCGACTCCTACGAGCAGTACTTC. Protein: CASYPGTADSYEQYF.

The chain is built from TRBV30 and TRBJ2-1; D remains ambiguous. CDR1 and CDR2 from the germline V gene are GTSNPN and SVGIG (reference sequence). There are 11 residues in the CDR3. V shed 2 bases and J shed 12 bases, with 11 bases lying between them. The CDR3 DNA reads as TGTGCCTGGAGTCAGGAGCACGGGCAGTTCTTC. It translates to CAWSQEHGQFF.

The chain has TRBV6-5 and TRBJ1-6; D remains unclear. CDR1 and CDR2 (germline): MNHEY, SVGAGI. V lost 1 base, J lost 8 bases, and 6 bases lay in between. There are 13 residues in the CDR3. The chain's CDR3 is CASSYYGDSPLHF. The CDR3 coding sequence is TGTGCCAGCAGTTACTACGGGGATTCACCCCTCCACTTT.

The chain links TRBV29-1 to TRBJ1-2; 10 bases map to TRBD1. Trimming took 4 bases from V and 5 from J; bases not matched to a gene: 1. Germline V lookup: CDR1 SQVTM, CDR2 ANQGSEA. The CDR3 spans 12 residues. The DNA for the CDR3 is TGCAGCGTTGCGGACAGGGGGTATGGCTACACCTTC. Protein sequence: CSVADRGYGYTF.

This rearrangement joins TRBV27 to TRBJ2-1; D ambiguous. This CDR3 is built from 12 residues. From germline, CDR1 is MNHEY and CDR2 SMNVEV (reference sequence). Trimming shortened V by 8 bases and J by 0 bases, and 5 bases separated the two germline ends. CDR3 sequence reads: CASWSSYNEQFF. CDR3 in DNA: TGTGCCAGCTGGAGCTCCTACAATGAGCAGTTCTTC.

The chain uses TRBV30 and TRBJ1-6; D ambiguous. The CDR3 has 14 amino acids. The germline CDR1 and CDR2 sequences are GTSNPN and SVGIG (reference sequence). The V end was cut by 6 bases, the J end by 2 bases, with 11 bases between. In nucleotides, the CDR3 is TGTGCCTGTGTGGTCGATACCTATAATTCACCCCTCCACTTT. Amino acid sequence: CACVVDTYNSPLHF.

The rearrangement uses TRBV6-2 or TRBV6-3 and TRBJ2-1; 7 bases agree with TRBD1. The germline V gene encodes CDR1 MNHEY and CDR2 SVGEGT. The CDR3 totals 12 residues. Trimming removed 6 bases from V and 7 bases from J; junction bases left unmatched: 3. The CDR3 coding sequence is TGTGCCAGCAGCGTACAGGGGAATGAGCAGTTCTTC. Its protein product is CASSVQGNEQFF.

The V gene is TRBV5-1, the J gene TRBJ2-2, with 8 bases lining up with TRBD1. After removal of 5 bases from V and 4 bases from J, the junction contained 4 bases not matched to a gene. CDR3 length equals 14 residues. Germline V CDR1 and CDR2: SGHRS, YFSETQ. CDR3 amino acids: CASSSGGRTGELFF. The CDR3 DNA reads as TGCGCCAGCAGTTCAGGGGGCCGCACCGGGGAGCTGTTTTTT. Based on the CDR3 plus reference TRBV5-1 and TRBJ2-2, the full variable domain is KAGVTQTPRYLIKTRGQQVTLSCSPISGHRSVSWYQQTPGQGLQFLFEYFSETQRNKGNFPGRFSGRQFSNSRSEMNVSTLELGDSALYLCASSSGGRTGELFFGEGSRLTVL.

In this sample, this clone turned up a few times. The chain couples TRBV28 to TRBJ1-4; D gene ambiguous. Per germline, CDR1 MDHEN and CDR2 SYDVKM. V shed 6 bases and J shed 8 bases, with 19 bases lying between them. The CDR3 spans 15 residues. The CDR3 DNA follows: TGTGCCAGCAGCTCCCCGACTGGCGCTGGGGAAAAACTGTTTTTT. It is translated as CASSSPTGAGEKLFF.

The CDR3 DNA follows: TGTGCCAGCAGCTTAGGGGTCGGGGCCCCGAATCAGCCCCAGCATTTT. Protein product: CASSLGVGAPNQPQHF. The chain is built from TRBV7-9 and TRBJ1-5; D may be TRBD1 (5 bases). The CDR3 sequence is 16 residues long. CDR1 is SEHNR, CDR2 FQNEAQ, per germline (reference sequence). Deletions cut 1 base from V and 4 bases from J, with 14 bases between.

CDR3 residues: CASSIDGGGGYTF. Here the CDR3 DNA reads TGTGCCAGCAGCATCGACGGGGGCGGTGGCTACACCTTC. V usage is TRBV7-2 and J usage is TRBJ1-2; weak D call: TRBD1 (6 bases). CDR1 is SGHTA and CDR2 is FQGNSA in the germline V gene. The length of the CDR3 is 13 residues. V was pared by 5 bases and J by 7 bases, with 14 bases between.

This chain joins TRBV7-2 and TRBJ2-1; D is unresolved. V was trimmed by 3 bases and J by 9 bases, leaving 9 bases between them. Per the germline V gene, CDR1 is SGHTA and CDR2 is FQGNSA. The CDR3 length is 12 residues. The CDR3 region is CASSFGRIEQFF. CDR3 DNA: TGTGCCAGCAGCTTCGGCCGTATTGAGCAGTTCTTC.

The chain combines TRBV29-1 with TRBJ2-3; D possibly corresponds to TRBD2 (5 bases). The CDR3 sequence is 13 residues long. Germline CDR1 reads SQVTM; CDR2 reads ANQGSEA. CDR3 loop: CSAWRTGADTQYF. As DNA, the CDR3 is TGCAGTGCCTGGCGGACCGGGGCAGATACGCAGTATTTT.

This CDR3 is CASSTFQLNTGELFF. The DNA for the CDR3 is TGTGCCAGTAGTACTTTTCAGCTAAACACCGGGGAGCTGTTTTTT. The V gene is TRBV19, the J gene TRBJ2-2, with D unresolved. The CDR3 totals 15 residues. V lost 4 bases, J lost 2 bases, and 11 bases lay in between. CDR1 and CDR2 (germline): LNHDA, SQIVND (reference sequence).

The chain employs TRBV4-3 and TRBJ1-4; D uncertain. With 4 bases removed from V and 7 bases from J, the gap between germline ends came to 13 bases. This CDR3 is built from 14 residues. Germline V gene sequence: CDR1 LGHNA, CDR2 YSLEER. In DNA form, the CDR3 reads TGCGCCAGCAGCCCCCGCGCAGGCCCTGAAAAACTGTTTTTT. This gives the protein CASSPRAGPEKLFF.

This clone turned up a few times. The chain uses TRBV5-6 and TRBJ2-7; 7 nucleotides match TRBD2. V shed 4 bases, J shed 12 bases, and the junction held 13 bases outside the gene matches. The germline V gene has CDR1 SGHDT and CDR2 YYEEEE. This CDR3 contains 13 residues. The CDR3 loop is CASSPRGRGGMYF. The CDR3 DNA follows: TGTGCCAGCAGCCCCCGGGGGAGGGGAGGTATGTACTTC.